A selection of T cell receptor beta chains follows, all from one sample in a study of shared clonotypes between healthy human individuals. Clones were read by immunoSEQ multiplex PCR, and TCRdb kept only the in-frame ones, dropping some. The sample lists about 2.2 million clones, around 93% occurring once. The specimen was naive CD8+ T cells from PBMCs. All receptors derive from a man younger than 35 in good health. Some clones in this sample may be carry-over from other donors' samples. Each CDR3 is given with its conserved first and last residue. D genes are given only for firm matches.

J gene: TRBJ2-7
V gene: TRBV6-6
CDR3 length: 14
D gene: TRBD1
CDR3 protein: CASPTPGQTDEQYF
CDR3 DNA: TGTGCCAGCCCTACCCCGGGACAGACTGACGAGCAGTACTTC

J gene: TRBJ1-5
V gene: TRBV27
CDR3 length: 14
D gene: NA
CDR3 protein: CASSFLGLNQPQHF
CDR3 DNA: TGTGCCAGCAGTTTTTTGGGGCTCAATCAGCCCCAGCATTTT

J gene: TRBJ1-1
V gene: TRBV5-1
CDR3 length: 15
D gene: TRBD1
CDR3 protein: CASSPQTGLDTEAFF
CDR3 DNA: TGCGCCAGCAGCCCCCAGACAGGGTTGGACACTGAAGCTTTCTTT

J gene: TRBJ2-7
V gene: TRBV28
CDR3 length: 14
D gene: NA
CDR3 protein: CASTPRDPSYEQYF
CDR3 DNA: TGTGCCAGCACCCCCAGAGATCCCTCCTACGAGCAGTACTTC

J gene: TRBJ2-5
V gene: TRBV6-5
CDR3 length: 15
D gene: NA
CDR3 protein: CASSYLDGQKETQYF
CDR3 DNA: TGTGCCAGCAGTTATTTAGACGGACAGAAAGAGACCCAGTACTTC

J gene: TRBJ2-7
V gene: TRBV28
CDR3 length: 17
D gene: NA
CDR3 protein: CASSSSVEGETYDEQYF
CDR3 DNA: TGTGCCAGCAGTTCCTCCGTCGAGGGGGAGACGTACGACGAGCAGTACTTC

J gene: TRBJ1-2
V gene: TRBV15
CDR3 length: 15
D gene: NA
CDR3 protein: CATSRDTGGGYGYTF
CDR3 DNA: TGTGCCACCAGTCGGGACACTGGAGGGGGCTATGGCTACACCTTC

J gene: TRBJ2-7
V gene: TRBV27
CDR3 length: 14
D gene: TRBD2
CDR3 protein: CASSSLANSYEQYF
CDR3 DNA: TGTGCCAGCAGTTCACTAGCGAACTCCTACGAGCAGTACTTC

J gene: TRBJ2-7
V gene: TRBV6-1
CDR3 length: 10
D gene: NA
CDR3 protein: CASVRDEQYF
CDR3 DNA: TGTGCCAGCGTAAGAGACGAGCAGTACTTC

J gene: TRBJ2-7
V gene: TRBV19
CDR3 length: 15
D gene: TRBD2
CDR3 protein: CASSILAGDSYEQYF
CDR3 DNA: TGTGCCAGTAGTATTCTAGCGGGGGATTCCTACGAGCAGTACTTC

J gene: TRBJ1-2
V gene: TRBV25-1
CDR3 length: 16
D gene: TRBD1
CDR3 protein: CASIGTGFFLEGVVTF
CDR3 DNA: TGTGCCAGCATAGGGACAGGATTCTTTTTAGAGGGGGTCGTCACCTTC

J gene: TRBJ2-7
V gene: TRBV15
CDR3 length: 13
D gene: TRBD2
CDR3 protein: CAAAGSPGDEQYF
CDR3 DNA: TGTGCCGCAGCGGGATCCCCGGGGGACGAGCAGTACTTC